Listed below are T cell receptor beta chains from one sample, sequenced in a study of T cells in Graves' hyperthyroidism and ophthalmopathy. TCRdb processed the multiplex PCR reads anew with MiXCR; each CDR3 protein has one entry. The top ten clones hold about a quarter of a sample with roughly 300,000 distinct CDR3 sequences, less than 30% of them seen once. The sequenced sample was blood. The receptors shown here come from a man between 40 and 49 years old with Graves' hyperthyroidism that later progressed to Graves' ophthalmopathy. CDR3s include the opening cysteine and the closing phenylalanine or tryptophan. The D gene is left open where the match is weak. Only some rows state a clone size, as once, few, many or a class for expanded clones.

CDR3 DNA: TGTGCCAGCACTAGGGTCGTTCAAGTCCCCTTAATTAAATACGAGCAGTACTTC; CDR3 protein: CASTRVVQVPLIKYEQYF; CDR3 length: 18; J gene: TRBJ2-7; V gene: TRBV25-1; D gene: NA; clone size: many
CDR3 DNA: TGTGCCATCAGTGACGGGTCCGGTTCCCTCACCTTC; CDR3 protein: CAISDGSGSLTF; CDR3 length: 12; J gene: TRBJ1-2; V gene: TRBV10-3; D gene: NA; clone size: many
CDR3 DNA: TGTGCCAGTAGGAGCAGGGACGGGACCCAGTACTTC; CDR3 protein: CASRSRDGTQYF; CDR3 length: 12; J gene: TRBJ2-5; V gene: TRBV19; D gene: NA; clone size: NA
CDR3 DNA: TGTGCCAGCAGCCGAACCCCGGGGCTCAGGAGTGAAGCTTTCTTT; CDR3 protein: CASSRTPGLRSEAFF; CDR3 length: 15; J gene: TRBJ1-1; V gene: TRBV27; D gene: NA; clone size: many
CDR3 DNA: TGCGCCAGCGGTCCCTTGATGGAGACCCAGTACTTC; CDR3 protein: CASGPLMETQYF; CDR3 length: 12; J gene: TRBJ2-5; V gene: TRBV10-2; D gene: NA; clone size: many
CDR3 DNA: TGTGCCACCAGCAGAGAGGGACAGATGGGCACTGAAGCTTTCTTT; CDR3 protein: CATSREGQMGTEAFF; CDR3 length: 15; J gene: TRBJ1-1; V gene: TRBV15; D gene: TRBD1; clone size: NA
CDR3 DNA: TGTGCCAGCAGCTTACTCGGGGGCGGTCCTGAAGCTTTCTTT; CDR3 protein: CASSLLGGGPEAFF; CDR3 length: 14; J gene: TRBJ1-1; V gene: TRBV11-2; D gene: NA; clone size: NA
CDR3 DNA: TGTGCCAGCAGCTCCTGGGACAAACCCTACGAGCAGTACTTC; CDR3 protein: CASSSWDKPYEQYF; CDR3 length: 14; J gene: TRBJ2-7; V gene: TRBV11-2; D gene: NA; clone size: many
CDR3 DNA: TGTGCCATCAGAAGACAGGGTTCGGAAGCTTTCTTT; CDR3 protein: CAIRRQGSEAFF; CDR3 length: 12; J gene: TRBJ1-1; V gene: TRBV10-3; D gene: TRBD1; clone size: many
CDR3 DNA: TGTGCCAGCAGTTTACCAACCCAGCCCCAGCATTTT; CDR3 protein: CASSLPTQPQHF; CDR3 length: 12; J gene: TRBJ1-5; V gene: TRBV12-3/TRBV12-4; D gene: NA; clone size: NA
CDR3 DNA: TGTGCCAGCAGCCCAGACAGGGGGAACACCGGGGAGCTGTTTTTT; CDR3 protein: CASSPDRGNTGELFF; CDR3 length: 15; J gene: TRBJ2-2; V gene: TRBV6-1; D gene: TRBD1; clone size: many
CDR3 DNA: TGTGCCAGCAGTTTAATAGGACAGGGGACTGAAGCTTTCTTT; CDR3 protein: CASSLIGQGTEAFF; CDR3 length: 14; J gene: TRBJ1-1; V gene: TRBV28; D gene: TRBD1; clone size: many
CDR3 DNA: TGCAGCGTTCGGGGGTTAGTCGATTCCGGAAACACCATATATTTT; CDR3 protein: CSVRGLVDSGNTIYF; CDR3 length: 15; J gene: TRBJ1-3; V gene: TRBV29-1; D gene: NA; clone size: many
CDR3 DNA: TGCAGTGCGCTGGGACTAGCGGGAGTTTCCATGTCCTACAATGAGCAGTTCTTC; CDR3 protein: CSALGLAGVSMSYNEQFF; CDR3 length: 18; J gene: TRBJ2-1; V gene: TRBV20-1; D gene: TRBD2; clone size: many
CDR3 DNA: TGTGCCAGCGGCTTCTGGGGCAATCAGCCCCAGCATTTT; CDR3 protein: CASGFWGNQPQHF; CDR3 length: 13; J gene: TRBJ1-5; V gene: TRBV5-6; D gene: NA; clone size: NA
CDR3 DNA: TGCGCCAGCAGTGAGGACAGGCTTTCACCCCTCCACTTT; CDR3 protein: CASSEDRLSPLHF; CDR3 length: 13; J gene: TRBJ1-6; V gene: TRBV10-1; D gene: NA; clone size: many
CDR3 DNA: TGTGCCAGCAGTCGCAAGCGGGAGGTTTCCTACGAGCAGTACTTC; CDR3 protein: CASSRKREVSYEQYF; CDR3 length: 15; J gene: TRBJ2-7; V gene: TRBV6-1; D gene: TRBD2; clone size: many
CDR3 DNA: TGTGCCAGCAGTTTGTCAGCGGAGACCCAGTACTTC; CDR3 protein: CASSLSAETQYF; CDR3 length: 12; J gene: TRBJ2-5; V gene: TRBV28; D gene: NA; clone size: few
CDR3 DNA: TGTGCCAGCAGCCAAGATAGCGGCGGGACTACTTACAATGAGCAGTTCTTC; CDR3 protein: CASSQDSGGTTYNEQFF; CDR3 length: 17; J gene: TRBJ2-1; V gene: TRBV3-1; D gene: TRBD2; clone size: many
CDR3 DNA: TGTGCCAGCAGTCGAGAGGAGCGGGAGACCCAGTACTTC; CDR3 protein: CASSREERETQYF; CDR3 length: 13; J gene: TRBJ2-5; V gene: TRBV27; D gene: NA; clone size: many
CDR3 DNA: TGTGCCAGCAGTGAAGTACCCAGGGTTTCCCCCCTCGAGCAGTACTTC; CDR3 protein: CASSEVPRVSPLEQYF; CDR3 length: 16; J gene: TRBJ2-7; V gene: TRBV6-1; D gene: NA; clone size: many